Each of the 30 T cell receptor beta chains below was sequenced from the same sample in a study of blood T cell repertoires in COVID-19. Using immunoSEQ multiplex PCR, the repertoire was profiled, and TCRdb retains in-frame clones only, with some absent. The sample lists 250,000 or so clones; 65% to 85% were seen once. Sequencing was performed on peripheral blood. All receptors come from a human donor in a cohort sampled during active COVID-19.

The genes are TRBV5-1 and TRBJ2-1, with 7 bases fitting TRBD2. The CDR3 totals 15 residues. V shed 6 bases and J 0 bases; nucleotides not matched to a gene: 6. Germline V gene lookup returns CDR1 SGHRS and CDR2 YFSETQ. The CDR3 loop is CASTRDYTSYNEQFF. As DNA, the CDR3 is TGCGCCAGCACCCGGGACTACACCTCCTACAATGAGCAGTTCTTC.

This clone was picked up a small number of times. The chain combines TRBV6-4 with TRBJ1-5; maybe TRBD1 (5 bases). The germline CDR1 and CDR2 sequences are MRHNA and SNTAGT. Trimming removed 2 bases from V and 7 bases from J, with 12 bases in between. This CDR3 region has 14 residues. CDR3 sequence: CASSDKGLVQPQHF. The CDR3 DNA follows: TGTGCCAGCAGTGACAAGGGGTTGGTGCAGCCCCAGCATTTT.

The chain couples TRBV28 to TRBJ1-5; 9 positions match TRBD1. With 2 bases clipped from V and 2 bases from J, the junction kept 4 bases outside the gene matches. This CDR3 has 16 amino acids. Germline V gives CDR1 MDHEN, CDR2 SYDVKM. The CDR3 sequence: CASSLKWTGGNQPQHF. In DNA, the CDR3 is TGTGCCAGCAGTTTAAAATGGACAGGGGGCAATCAGCCCCAGCATTTT.

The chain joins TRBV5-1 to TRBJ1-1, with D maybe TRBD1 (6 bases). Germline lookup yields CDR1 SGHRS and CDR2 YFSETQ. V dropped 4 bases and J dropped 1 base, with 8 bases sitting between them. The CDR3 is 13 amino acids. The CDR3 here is CASSLDRNTEAFF. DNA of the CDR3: TGCGCCAGCAGCCTGGACAGGAACACTGAAGCTTTCTTT.

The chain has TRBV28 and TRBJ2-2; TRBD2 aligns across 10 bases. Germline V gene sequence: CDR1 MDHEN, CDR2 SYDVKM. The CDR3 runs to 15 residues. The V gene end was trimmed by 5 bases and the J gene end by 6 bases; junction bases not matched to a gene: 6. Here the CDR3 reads CASSQAGGPSGELFF. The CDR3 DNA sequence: TGTGCCAGCAGTCAAGCGGGAGGGCCTTCCGGGGAGCTGTTTTTT. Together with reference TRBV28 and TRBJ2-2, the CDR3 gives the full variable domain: DVKVTQSSRYLVKRTGEKVFLECVQDMDHENMFWYRQDPGLGLRLIYFSYDVKMKEKGDIPEGYSVSREKKERFSLILESASTNQTSMYLCASSQAGGPSGELFFGEGSRLTVL.

The CDR3 loop is CASTSRGDTQYF. In DNA, the CDR3 is TGTGCCAGCACCTCACGGGGAGATACGCAGTATTTT. The genes are TRBV3-1 (or the pseudogene TRBV3-2) and TRBJ2-3, with a weak D call TRBD2 (5 bases). CDR1 and CDR2 (germline): LGHDT, YNNKEL (reference sequence). This CDR3 has 12 residues. Trimming removed 7 bases from V and 5 bases from J, with 10 bases in between.

The CDR3 region has the DNA TGTGCCATCAGTGAGGAACAGGGGGATGGCTACACCTTC. Its translation is CAISEEQGDGYTF. The rearrangement uses TRBV10-3 and TRBJ1-2; 8 bases fit TRBD1. V was pared by 2 bases and J by 6 bases, with 2 bases of the junction left unmatched. The CDR3 runs to 13 residues. Germline V gives CDR1 ENHRY, CDR2 SYGVKD.

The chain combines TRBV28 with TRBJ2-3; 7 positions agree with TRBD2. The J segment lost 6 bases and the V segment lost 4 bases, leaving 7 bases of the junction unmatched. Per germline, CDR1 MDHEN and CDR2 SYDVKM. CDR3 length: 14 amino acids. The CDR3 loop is CASSSAGLDDTQYF. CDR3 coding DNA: TGTGCCAGCAGTTCAGCGGGATTAGACGATACGCAGTATTTT.

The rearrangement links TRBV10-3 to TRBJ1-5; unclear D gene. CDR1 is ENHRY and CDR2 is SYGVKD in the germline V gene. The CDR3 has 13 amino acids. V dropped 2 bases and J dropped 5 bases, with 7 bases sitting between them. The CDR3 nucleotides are TGTGCCATCAGTGAGGGCACCTATCAGCCCCAGCATTTT. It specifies CAISEGTYQPQHF.

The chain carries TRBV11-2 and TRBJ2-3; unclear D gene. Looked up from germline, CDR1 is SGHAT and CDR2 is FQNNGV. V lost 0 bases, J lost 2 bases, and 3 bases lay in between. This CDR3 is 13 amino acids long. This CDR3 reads CASSLDNTDTQYF. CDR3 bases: TGTGCCAGCAGCTTAGATAACACAGATACGCAGTATTTT.

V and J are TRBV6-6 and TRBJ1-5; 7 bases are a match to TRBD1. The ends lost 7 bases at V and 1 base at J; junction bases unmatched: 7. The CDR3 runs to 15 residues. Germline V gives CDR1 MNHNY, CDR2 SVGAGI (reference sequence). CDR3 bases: TGTGCCAGCATCTTCGGGACAGCCAGCAATCAGCCCCAGCATTTT. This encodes CASIFGTASNQPQHF.

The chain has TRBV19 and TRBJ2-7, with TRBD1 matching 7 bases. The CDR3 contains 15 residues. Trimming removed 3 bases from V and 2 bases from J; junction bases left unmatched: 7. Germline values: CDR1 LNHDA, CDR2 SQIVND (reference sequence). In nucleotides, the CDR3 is TGTGCCAGTAGTATTACGAGGGGGCCTACCTACGAGCAGTACTTC. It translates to CASSITRGPTYEQYF.

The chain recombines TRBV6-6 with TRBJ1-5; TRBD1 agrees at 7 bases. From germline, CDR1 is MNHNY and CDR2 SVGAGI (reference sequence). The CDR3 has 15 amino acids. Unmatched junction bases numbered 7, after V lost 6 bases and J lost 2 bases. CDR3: CASRLGGAGNQPQHF. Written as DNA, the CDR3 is TGTGCCAGCAGATTAGGGGGCGCAGGCAATCAGCCCCAGCATTTT.

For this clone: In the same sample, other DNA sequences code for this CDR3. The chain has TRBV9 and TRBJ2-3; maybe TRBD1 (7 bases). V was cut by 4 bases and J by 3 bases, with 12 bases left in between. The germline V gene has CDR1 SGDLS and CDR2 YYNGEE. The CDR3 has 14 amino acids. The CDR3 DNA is TGTGCCAGCAGCCCAGGGGGGCTGACAGATACGCAGTATTTT. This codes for CASSPGGLTDTQYF.

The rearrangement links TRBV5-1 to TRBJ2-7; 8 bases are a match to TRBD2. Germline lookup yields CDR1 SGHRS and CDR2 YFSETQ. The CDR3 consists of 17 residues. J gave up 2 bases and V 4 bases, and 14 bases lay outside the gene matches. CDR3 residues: CASSPAGVGSGTYEQYF. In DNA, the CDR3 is TGCGCCAGCAGCCCCGCCGGGGTAGGTAGCGGGACCTACGAGCAGTACTTC.

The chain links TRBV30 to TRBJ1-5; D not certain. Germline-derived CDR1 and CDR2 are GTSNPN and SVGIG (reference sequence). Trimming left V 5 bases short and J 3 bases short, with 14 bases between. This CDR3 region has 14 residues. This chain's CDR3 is CAWAGDSSNQPQHF. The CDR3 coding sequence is TGTGCCTGGGCCGGCGACTCCTCCAATCAGCCCCAGCATTTT.

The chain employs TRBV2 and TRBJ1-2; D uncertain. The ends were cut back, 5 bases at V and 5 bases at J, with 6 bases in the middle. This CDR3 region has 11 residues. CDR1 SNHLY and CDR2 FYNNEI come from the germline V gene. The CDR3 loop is CASSSRYGYTF. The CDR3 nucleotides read TGTGCCAGCAGTAGTCGGTATGGCTACACCTTC. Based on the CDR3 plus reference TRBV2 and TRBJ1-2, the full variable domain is EPEVTQTPSHQVTQMGQEVILRCVPISNHLYFYWYRQILGQKVEFLVSFYNNEISEKSEIFDDQFSVERPDGSNFTLKIRSTKLEDSAMYFCASSSRYGYTFGSGTRLTVV.

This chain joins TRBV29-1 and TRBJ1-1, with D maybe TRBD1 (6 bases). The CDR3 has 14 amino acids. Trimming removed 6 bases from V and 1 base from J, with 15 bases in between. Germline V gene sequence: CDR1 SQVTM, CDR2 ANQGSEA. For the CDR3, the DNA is TGCAGCGTCAACCTGGGACACTCGAACACTGAAGCTTTCTTT. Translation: CSVNLGHSNTEAFF.

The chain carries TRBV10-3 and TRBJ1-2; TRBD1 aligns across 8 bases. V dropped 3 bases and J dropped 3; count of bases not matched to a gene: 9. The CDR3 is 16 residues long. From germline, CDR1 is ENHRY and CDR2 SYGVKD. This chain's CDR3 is CAISDTDRGFDYGYTF. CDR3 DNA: TGTGCCATCAGTGATACCGACAGGGGCTTTGACTATGGCTACACCTTC.

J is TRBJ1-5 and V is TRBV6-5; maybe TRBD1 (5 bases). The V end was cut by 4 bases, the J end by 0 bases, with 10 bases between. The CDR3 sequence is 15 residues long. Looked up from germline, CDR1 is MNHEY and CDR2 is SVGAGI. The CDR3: CASSSGDSSNQPQHF. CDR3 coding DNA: TGTGCCAGCAGTTCCGGAGACAGTAGCAATCAGCCCCAGCATTTT.

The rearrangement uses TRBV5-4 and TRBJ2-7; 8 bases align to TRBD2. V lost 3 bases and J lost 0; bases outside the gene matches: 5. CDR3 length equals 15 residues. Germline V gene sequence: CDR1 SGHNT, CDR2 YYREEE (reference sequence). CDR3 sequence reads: CASSSAGVSSYEQYF. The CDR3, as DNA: TGTGCCAGCAGCTCAGCGGGAGTTAGCTCCTACGAGCAGTACTTC.

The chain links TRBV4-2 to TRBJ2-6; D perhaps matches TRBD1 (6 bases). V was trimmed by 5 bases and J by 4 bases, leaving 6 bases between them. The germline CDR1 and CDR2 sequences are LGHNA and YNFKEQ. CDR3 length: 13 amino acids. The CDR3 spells CASSRGGANVLTF. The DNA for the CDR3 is TGTGCCAGCAGCAGGGGGGGGGCCAACGTCCTGACTTTC.

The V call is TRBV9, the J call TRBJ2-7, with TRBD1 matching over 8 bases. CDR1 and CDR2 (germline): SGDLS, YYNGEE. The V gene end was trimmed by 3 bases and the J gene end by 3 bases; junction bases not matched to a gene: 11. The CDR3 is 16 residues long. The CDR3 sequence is CASSGSRQGTNYEQYF. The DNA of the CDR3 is TGTGCCAGCAGCGGTAGCCGACAGGGGACAAACTACGAGCAGTACTTC.

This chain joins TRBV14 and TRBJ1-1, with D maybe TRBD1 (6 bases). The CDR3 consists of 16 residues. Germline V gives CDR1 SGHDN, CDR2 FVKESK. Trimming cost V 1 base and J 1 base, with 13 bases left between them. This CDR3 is CASSQVRPQGNTEAFF. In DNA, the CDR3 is TGTGCCAGCAGCCAAGTCCGACCACAGGGGAACACTGAAGCTTTCTTT. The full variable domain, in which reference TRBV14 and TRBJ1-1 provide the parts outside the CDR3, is EAGVTQFPSHSVIEKGQTVTLRCDPISGHDNLYWYRRVMGKEIKFLLHFVKESKQDESGMPNNRFLAERTGGTYSTLKVQPAELEDSGVYFCASSQVRPQGNTEAFFGQGTRLTVV.

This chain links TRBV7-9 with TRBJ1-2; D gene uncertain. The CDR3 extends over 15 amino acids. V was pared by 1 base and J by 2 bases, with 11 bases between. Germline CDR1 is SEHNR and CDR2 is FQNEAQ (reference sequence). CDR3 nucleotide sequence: TGTGCCAGCAGCTTAGGGCAGAACCTCAACTATGGCTACACCTTC. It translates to CASSLGQNLNYGYTF. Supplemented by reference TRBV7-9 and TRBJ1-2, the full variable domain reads DTGVSQNPRHKITKRGQNVTFRCDPISEHNRLYWYRQTLGQGPEFLTYFQNEAQLEKSRLLSDRFSAERPKGSFSTLEIQRTEQGDSAMYLCASSLGQNLNYGYTFGSGTRLTVV.

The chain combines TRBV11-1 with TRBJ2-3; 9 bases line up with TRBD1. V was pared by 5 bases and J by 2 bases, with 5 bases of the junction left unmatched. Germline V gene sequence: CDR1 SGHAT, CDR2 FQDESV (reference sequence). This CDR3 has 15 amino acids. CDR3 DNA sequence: TGTGCCAGCAGCGAAAACAGGGGGCCCACAGATACGCAGTATTTT. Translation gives CASSENRGPTDTQYF.

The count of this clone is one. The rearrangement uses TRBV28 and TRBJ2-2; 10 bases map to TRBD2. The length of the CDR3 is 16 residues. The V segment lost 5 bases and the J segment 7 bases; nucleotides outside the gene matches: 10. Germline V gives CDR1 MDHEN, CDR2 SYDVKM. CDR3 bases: TGTGCCAGCAGTGCCATACTAGCGGGGCGTAACGGGGAGCTGTTTTTT. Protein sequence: CASSAILAGRNGELFF.

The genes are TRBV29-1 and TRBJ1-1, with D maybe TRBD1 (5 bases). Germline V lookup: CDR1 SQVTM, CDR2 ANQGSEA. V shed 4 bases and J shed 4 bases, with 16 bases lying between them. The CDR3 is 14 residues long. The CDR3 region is CSVGGGGGTTEAFF. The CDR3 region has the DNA TGCAGCGTTGGTGGTGGGGGAGGGACCACTGAAGCTTTCTTT. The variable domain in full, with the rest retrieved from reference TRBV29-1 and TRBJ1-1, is SAVISQKPSRDICQRGTSLTIQCQVDSQVTMMFWYRQQPGQSLTLIATANQGSEATYESGFVIDKFPISRPNLTFSTLTVSNMSPEDSSIYLCSVGGGGGTTEAFFGQGTRLTVV.

In DNA, the CDR3 is TGTGCCAGCAGCCCCGGGACTCCATCCTACAATGAGCAGTTCTTC. It encodes CASSPGTPSYNEQFF. The chain recombines TRBV5-6 with TRBJ2-1; maybe TRBD2 (6 bases). The V gene's germline CDR1 is SGHDT and CDR2 YYEEEE. There are 15 residues in the CDR3. Trimming took off 4 bases at V and 1 base at J, with 12 bases between the two ends. The entire variable domain, with the rest obtained from reference TRBV5-6 and TRBJ2-1, is as follows: DAGVTQSPTHLIKTRGQQVTLRCSPKSGHDTVSWYQQALGQGPQFIFQYYEEEERQRGNFPDRFSGHQFPNYSSELNVNALLLGDSALYLCASSPGTPSYNEQFFGPGTRLTVL.

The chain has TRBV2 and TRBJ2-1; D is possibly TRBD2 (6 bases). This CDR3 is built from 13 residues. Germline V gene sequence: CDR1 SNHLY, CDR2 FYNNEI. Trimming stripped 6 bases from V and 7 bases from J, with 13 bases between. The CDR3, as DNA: TGTGCCAGCAGGGCGGGGTCAGGGAATGAGCAGTTCTTC. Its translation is CASRAGSGNEQFF.